Listed below are T cell receptor beta chains from one sample, sequenced in a study of T cell changes during pregnancy in multiple sclerosis. Produced via immunoSEQ multiplex PCR; TCRdb's table is partial and in-frame only. The profile covers tens of thousands of clones, with just under 95% appearing a single time and 0.36% taken by the ten largest. Sample: CD4+ T cells from peripheral blood mononuclear cells, taken before pregnancy. The receptors were sampled from a female donor with multiple sclerosis, enrolled in a pregnancy study. Both conserved end residues are part of each CDR3. The D gene is left open where the match is weak. Expanded clones are given a class, and other clones once, few, many or no size at all.

-,-,TRBJ2-7,TRBV6-5,TGTGCCAGCAGTAGTGTAGGAGGGTTCAACGAGCAGTACTTC,CASSSVGGFNEQYF
-,once,TRBJ2-5,TRBV2,TGTGCCAGCAGTGTGGGGCAGTACCAAGAGACCCAGTACTTC,CASSVGQYQETQYF
TRBD2,-,TRBJ2-7,TRBV2,TGTGCCAGGAGGGAACTAGCGTTCAACGAGCAGTACTTC,CARRELAFNEQYF
TRBD1,-,TRBJ1-5,TRBV28,TGTGCCAGCAGTCCGATAGACAGGGCTAATCAGCCCCAGCATTTT,CASSPIDRANQPQHF
TRBD2,-,TRBJ2-7,TRBV11-2,TGTGCCAGCAGCTTAGAGGGACTATCCCTCTACGAGCAGTACTTC,CASSLEGLSLYEQYF
TRBD1,-,TRBJ1-3,TRBV19,TGTGCCAGTACCCCGACAGGGCTCAGCTCTGGAAACACCATATATTTT,CASTPTGLSSGNTIYF
TRBD2,once,TRBJ2-7,TRBV28,TGTGCCAGCAGTTTCGGACTAGCGGCTAGCTCCTACGAGCAGTACTTC,CASSFGLAASSYEQYF
-,-,TRBJ2-7,TRBV4-2,TGTGCCAGCAGCCAAGAGAGATGGTCCTCCCCGAACGAGCAGTACTTC,CASSQERWSSPNEQYF
-,few,TRBJ1-1,TRBV29-1,TGCAGCGGAGAAATGAACACTGAAGCTTTCTTT,CSGEMNTEAFF
TRBD2,-,TRBJ2-5,TRBV7-2,TGTGCCAGCAGCACCGGGGGGGGACCTCAGGGGAGCCAGTACTTC,CASSTGGGPQGSQYF
-,many,TRBJ2-5,TRBV19,TGTGCCAGTAGTATGAGGCGTGGGTACCAAGAGACCCAGTACTTC,CASSMRRGYQETQYF
-,-,TRBJ2-7,TRBV2,TGTGCCAGCAGTCGGGTCGGTTACGAGCAGTACTTC,CASSRVGYEQYF
-,once,TRBJ1-2,TRBV7-2,TGTGCCAGCAGCCTAGGGAACCGGCGGAATGGCTACACCTTC,CASSLGNRRNGYTF
-,-,TRBJ1-1,TRBV2,TGTGCCAGCACGGTCCCCCCACTGAACACTGAAGCTTTCTTT,CASTVPPLNTEAFF
TRBD2,-,TRBJ2-7,TRBV27,TGTGCCAGCAGTTTAACTAGCGGGGGAGCCTACGAGCAGTACTTC,CASSLTSGGAYEQYF
-,-,TRBJ2-4,TRBV10-3,TGTGCCATCAGCGCAGGGGGGCGAGGGAACATTCAGTACTTC,CAISAGGRGNIQYF
-,once,TRBJ2-7,TRBV19,TGTGCCAGTAGTAGATCGACTCCCTCTCCCTACGAGCAGTACTTC,CASSRSTPSPYEQYF
-,-,TRBJ1-5,TRBV7-8,TGTGCCAGCAGCTTAGTATCTGTTCAGCCCCAGCATTTT,CASSLVSVQPQHF
-,-,TRBJ2-5,TRBV6-5,TGTGCCAGCAGTTTGGCCGCGGTTCAAGAGACCCAGTACTTC,CASSLAAVQETQYF
TRBD2,-,TRBJ2-3,TRBV7-2,TGTGCCAGCAGCTTTGCCCAACTAGGGCACGGGGGGACAGATACGCAGTATTTT,CASSFAQLGHGGTDTQYF
TRBD1,-,TRBJ2-5,TRBV5-1,TGCGCCAGCAGCCCCTCCCCAGGGGGCAGAGAGACCCAGTACTTC,CASSPSPGGRETQYF
TRBD2,-,TRBJ2-3,TRBV2,TGTGCCAGCAGTTGGACTAGCGGGAGTGAGCGGGCCACAGATACGCAGTATTTT,CASSWTSGSERATDTQYF
TRBD1,-,TRBJ2-1,TRBV9,TGTGCCAGCAGCGCGGGACAGGGGAGCTTTTATGAGCAGTTCTTC,CASSAGQGSFYEQFF
TRBD2,-,TRBJ2-7,TRBV7-2,TGTGCCAGCAGTTTGACTAGCGGGAGGGGGTCGGCCCACGAGCAGTACTTC,CASSLTSGRGSAHEQYF
-,-,TRBJ2-5,TRBV5-1,TGCGCCAGCAGCTTGGATGGCAGGGGCGGGGAGACCCAGTACTTC,CASSLDGRGGETQYF
TRBD2,-,TRBJ2-1,TRBV18,TGTGCCAGCTCACCATTGACTAGCGGGAACAATGAGCAGTTCTTC,CASSPLTSGNNEQFF
-,-,TRBJ1-1,TRBV23-1,TGCGCCAGCAGTCAATCGAGGGAACTGAACACTGAAGCTTTCTTT,CASSQSRELNTEAFF
-,-,TRBJ2-2,TRBV7-2,TGTGCCAGCAGCCCGACAGTATCGAACACCGGGGAGCTGTTTTTT,CASSPTVSNTGELFF
-,-,TRBJ2-1,TRBV9,TGTGCCAGCAGCGTAGATGGGGAGGACAATGAGCAGTTCTTC,CASSVDGEDNEQFF
TRBD1,-,TRBJ1-2,TRBV28,TGTGCCACCGATGACAGGGGAAACTATGGCTACACCTTC,CATDDRGNYGYTF
-,-,TRBJ1-2,TRBV7-2,TGTGCCAGCAGCTTAGTCAGGACGGGAGACTATGGCTACACCTTC,CASSLVRTGDYGYTF